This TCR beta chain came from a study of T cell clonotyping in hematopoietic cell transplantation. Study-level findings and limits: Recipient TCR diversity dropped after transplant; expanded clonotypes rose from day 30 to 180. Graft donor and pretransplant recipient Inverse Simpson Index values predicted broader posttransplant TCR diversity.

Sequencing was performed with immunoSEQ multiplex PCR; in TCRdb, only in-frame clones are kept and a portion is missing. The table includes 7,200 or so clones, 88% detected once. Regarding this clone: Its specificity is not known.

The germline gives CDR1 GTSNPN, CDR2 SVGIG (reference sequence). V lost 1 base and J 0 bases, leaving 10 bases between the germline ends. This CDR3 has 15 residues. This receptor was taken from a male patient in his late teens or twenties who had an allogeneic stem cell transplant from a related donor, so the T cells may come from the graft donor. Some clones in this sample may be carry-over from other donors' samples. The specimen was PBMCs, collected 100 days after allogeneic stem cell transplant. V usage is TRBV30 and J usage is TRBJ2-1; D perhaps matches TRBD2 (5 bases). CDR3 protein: CAWSGSGSSYNEQFF. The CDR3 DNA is TGTGCCTGGAGTGGGAGCGGTAGCTCCTACAATGAGCAGTTCTTC.